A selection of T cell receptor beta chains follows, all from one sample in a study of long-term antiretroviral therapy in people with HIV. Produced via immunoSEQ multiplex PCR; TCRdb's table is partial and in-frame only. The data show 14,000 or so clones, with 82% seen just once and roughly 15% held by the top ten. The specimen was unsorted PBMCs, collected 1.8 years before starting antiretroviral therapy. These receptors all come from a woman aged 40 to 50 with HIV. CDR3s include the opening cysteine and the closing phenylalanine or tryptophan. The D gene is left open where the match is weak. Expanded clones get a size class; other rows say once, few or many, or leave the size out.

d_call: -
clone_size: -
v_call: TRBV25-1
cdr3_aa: CASSESGGIGELFF

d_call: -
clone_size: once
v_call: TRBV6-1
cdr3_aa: CASSEYQGLSYEQYF

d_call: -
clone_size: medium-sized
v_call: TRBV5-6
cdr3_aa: CASSWSRDALAKNIQYF

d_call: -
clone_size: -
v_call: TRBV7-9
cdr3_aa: CASRYRDTNTGELFF

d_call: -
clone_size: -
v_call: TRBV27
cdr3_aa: CASKSRTMDEQYF

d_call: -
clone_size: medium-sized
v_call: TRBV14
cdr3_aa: CASSVDNEQFF

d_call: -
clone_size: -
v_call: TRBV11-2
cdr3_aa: CASSPRGGLSSYNEQFF

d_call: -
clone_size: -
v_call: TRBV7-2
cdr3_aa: CASSFNSRTYGYTF

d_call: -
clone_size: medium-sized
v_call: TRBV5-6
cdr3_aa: CASSLRAKDRNEQFF

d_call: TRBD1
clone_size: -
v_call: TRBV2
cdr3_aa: CASSEAVSGGHTEAFF

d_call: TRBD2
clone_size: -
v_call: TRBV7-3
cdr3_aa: CASSPGLAGEQYF

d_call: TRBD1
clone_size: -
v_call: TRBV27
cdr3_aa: CASSLSGRGRYEQYF

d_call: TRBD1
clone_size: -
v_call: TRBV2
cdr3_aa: CASRGTGGDGYTF

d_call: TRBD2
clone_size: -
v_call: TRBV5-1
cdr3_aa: CASSLGGTSGNYEQYF

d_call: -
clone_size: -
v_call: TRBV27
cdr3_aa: CASSLWQGVGEQYF

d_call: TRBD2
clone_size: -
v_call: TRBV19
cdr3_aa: CASRESASGRDEQFF

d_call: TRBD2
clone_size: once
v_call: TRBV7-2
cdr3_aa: CASSRTSGSYEQYF

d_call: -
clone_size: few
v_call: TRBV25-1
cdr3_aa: CASSAGASNQPQHF

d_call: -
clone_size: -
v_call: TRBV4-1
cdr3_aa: CASSAGASNEQYF

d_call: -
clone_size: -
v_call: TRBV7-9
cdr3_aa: CASSTTAGYGYTF

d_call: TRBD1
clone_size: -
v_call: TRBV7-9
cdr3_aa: CASSSIQGASYNEQFF

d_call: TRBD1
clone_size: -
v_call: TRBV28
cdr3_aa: CASSLGDSFYNEQFF

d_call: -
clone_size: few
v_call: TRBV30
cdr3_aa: CAWSATGPSSPSGYTF

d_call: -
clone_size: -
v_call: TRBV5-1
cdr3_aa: CASSLAGQPLEAFF

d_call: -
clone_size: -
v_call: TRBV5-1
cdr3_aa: CASSWAQEYEQYF

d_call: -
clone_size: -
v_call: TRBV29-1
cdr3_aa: CSVEDGRNTGELFF

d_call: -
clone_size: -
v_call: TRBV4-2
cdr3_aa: CASSQRRTLETYNEQFF